This T cell receptor beta chain was sequenced during a study of metastatic and nonmetastatic thyroid tumors. Study at large: The comparison covered peripheral blood and tumor or nodule tissue in malignant and benign thyroid patients.

V was pared by 4 bases and J by 1 base, with 13 bases between. The CDR3 contains 16 residues. Germline V gene lookup returns CDR1 SGHVS and CDR2 FNYEAQ. Original data processing: Between-group CDR3 differences, defined by clinicopathological status, yielded a distant-metastasis classifier for papillary thyroid cancer. TCRdb re-analyzed the PCR reads through MiXCR. The V and J calls shown here were made by TCRdb, not taken from the authors' results. The sample holds just over 20,000 clones, roughly a third seen once. General study findings and limits: For both blood and tumor, malignant thyroid tumors reportedly showed significantly higher TCR beta diversity than benign nodules did.

About this clone: Its specificity is not known.

Patients had received no treatment of any kind before thyroid surgery. The sequence was collected from a female donor with papillary thyroid cancer or a benign thyroid nodule (not recorded which). Some clones in this sample may be carry-over from other donors' samples. Sequenced: tumor tissue. The V gene is TRBV7-6, the J gene TRBJ2-2, with D tentatively TRBD2 (5 bases). CDR3 nucleotide sequence: TGTGCCAGCAGCTCTCAACTGGGGAGGAACACCGGGGAGCTGTTTTTT. It yields the protein CASSSQLGRNTGELFF.